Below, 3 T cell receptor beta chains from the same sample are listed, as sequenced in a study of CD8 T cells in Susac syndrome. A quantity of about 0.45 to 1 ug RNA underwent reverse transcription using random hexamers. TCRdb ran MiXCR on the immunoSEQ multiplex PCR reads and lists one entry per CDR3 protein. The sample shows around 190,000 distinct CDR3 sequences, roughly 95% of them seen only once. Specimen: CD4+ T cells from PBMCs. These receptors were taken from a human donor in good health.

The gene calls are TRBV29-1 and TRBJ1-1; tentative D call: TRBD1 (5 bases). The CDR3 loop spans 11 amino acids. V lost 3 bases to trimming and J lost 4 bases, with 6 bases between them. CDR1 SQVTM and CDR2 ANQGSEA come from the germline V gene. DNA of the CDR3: TGCAGCGTTGACAGGGCCACTGAAGCTTTCTTT. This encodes CSVDRATEAFF.

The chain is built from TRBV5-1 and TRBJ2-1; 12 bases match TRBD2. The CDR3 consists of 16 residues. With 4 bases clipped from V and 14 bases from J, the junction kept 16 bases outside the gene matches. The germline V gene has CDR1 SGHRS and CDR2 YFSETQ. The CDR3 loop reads CASSGTLRLAGEGEFF. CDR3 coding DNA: TGCGCCAGCAGCGGAACCCTCCGACTAGCGGGAGAAGGGGAGTTCTTC.

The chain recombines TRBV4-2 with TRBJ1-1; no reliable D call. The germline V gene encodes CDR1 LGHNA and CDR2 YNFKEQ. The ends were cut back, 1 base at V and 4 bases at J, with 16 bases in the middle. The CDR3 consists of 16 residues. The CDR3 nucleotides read TGTGCCAGCAGCCAAGCAGGAGTACGAAAGAGCACTGAAGCTTTCTTT. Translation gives CASSQAGVRKSTEAFF.